This TCR beta chain was sequenced for a study of blood T cell repertoires in COVID-19. Turning to the study itself: Donors in the United States, Italy and Spain gave samples during acute or convalescent COVID-19. PBMCs, B-cell-depleted T cells, or T cells provided the cDNA or gDNA that made up the material.

Per the original methods: Estimates of nucleated cell counts were drawn from the amplification of reference gene primers. TCRdb's copy holds only in-frame clones and misses some; the assay was immunoSEQ multiplex PCR. The DNA gave D and trimming, while V, J and clone size come from that table. The sample carries some 200,000 clones, 86% recorded once. The germline V gene encodes CDR1 MNHNS and CDR2 SASEGT. V lost 1 base and J lost 12, with 13 bases in between. This CDR3 has 13 residues. Sequenced material: peripheral blood. This TCR derives from a woman aged 50 to 65 with acute or convalescent COVID-19. The rearrangement joins TRBV6-1 to TRBJ2-1, with a weak D call TRBD2 (6 bases). CDR3: CASSEEGGSSQFF. CDR3 bases: TGTGCCAGCAGTGAAGAGGGAGGTTCCTCGCAGTTCTTC.